One sample yielded the 4 T cell receptor beta chains listed below, sequenced in a study of OX40 agonist ivuxolimab in advanced cancers. Generated by immunoSEQ multiplex PCR, the TCRdb table keeps only in-frame clones and is missing some. This sample yields roughly 53,000 clones, of which roughly 79% are seen a single time; 2% to 3% belongs to the top ten. This specimen was CD4+ or CD8+ T cells sorted from blood, taken in a trial of the OX40 agonist ivuxolimab. The receptors shown here come from an adult with an advanced solid tumor such as melanoma, head and neck, liver or kidney cancer.

CDR3 loop: CASITTGAYEQYF. The CDR3 DNA reads TGTGCCAGCATTACTACAGGGGCCTACGAGCAGTACTTC. The chain links TRBV6-1 to TRBJ2-7; 7 nucleotides line up with TRBD1. This CDR3 comprises 13 residues. CDR1 is MNHNS and CDR2 is SASEGT in the germline V gene. V lost 7 bases, J lost 2 bases, and 5 bases stayed unmatched.

J is TRBJ2-5 and V is TRBV6-6; weak D call: TRBD2 (5 bases). Trimming shortened V by 4 bases and J by 5 bases, and 14 bases separated the two germline ends. Per germline, CDR1 MNHNY and CDR2 SVGAGI (reference sequence). This CDR3 has 14 residues. The CDR3 DNA reads TGTGCCAGCAGTTCGCCGGCGGGCCGGGAGACCCAGTACTTC. Translating gives CASSSPAGRETQYF.

V usage is TRBV5-4 and J usage is TRBJ1-3; D is unresolved. CDR3 length: 14 residues. V was cut by 0 bases and J by 2 bases, with 6 bases left in between. CDR1 is SGHNT and CDR2 is YYREEE in the germline V gene (reference sequence). Here the CDR3 reads CASSLESAGNTIYF. DNA of the CDR3: TGTGCCAGCAGCTTGGAATCGGCTGGAAACACCATATATTTT.

The rearrangement joins TRBV4-3 to TRBJ2-3, with a weak D call TRBD1 (6 bases). Germline V gene lookup returns CDR1 LGHNA and CDR2 YSLEER. The CDR3 runs 16 residues. Trimming left V 0 bases short and J 1 base short, with 11 bases between. CDR3 residues: CASSQEGAAGTDTQYF. The CDR3 region has the DNA TGCGCCAGCAGCCAAGAGGGGGCGGCAGGCACAGATACGCAGTATTTT.